This T cell receptor (beta chain) comes out of a study of radiation and T cells in renal cell carcinoma. Overall study context: Nephrectomy followed 15 Gy stereotactic body radiation by 4 weeks. General study findings and limits: In blood, top tumor clones expanded by 2 weeks, shrinking by 4. Pretreatment tumor biopsies were lacking, so baseline clonotypes are unknown.

CDR1 LNHDA and CDR2 SQIVND come from the germline V gene (reference sequence). The germline V and J ends were trimmed by 4 bases and 10 bases, with 14 bases remaining between them. This CDR3 has 14 amino acids. With respect to this clone: The target antigen is unknown.

Stated time point: baseline pretreatment blood. Treatment in this sample: 15 Gy SBRT to primary tumor, nephrectomy 4 weeks later. Radiation-treated patients gave blood at baseline, week 2 and week 4. The protocol was immunoSEQ multiplex PCR, while the TCRdb copy is restricted to in-frame clones and leaves out a portion. The table lists 150,000 or so clones, about 88% of them singletons. V gene TRBV19 combines with J gene TRBJ1-6, with D hard to call. The source material was blood, sampled from a patient whose treatment included radiotherapy and nephrectomy. This receptor was obtained from a woman in her sixties or seventies with renal cell carcinoma. The CDR3 DNA follows: TGTGCCAGTAGTACCTCCTGGCCGGGATCACCCCTCCACTTT. Amino acid sequence: CASSTSWPGSPLHF. The entire variable domain, with the rest obtained from reference TRBV19 and TRBJ1-6, is as follows: DGGITQSPKYLFRKEGQNVTLSCEQNLNHDAMYWYRQDPGQGLRLIYYSQIVNDFQKGDIAEGYSVSREKKESFPLTVTSAQKNPTAFYLCASSTSWPGSPLHFGNGTRLTVT.